This T cell receptor (beta chain) is drawn from a study of blood T cells in healthy people across ages. Using a J-beta primer mix together with a sample-barcoded 5' primer, a second PCR was run for roughly 7 to 12 cycles. A single record per CDR3 protein comes from TCRdb applying MiXCR to the 5' RACE reads. The table shows roughly 1.5 million distinct CDR3 sequences, with less than 45% occurring only once. As concerns this clonotype: Its antigen remains unknown.

A minimum of 5 micrograms of total RNA was extracted per sample. The CDR3 totals 15 residues. Germline lookup yields CDR1 LNHNV and CDR2 YYDKDF (reference sequence). V was trimmed by 0 bases and J by 4 bases, leaving 11 bases between them. Study-wide findings and caveats: A strong correlation was found between TCR beta diversity and the percentage of naive T cells. Age advanced and TCR beta diversity per million T cells fell, roughly linearly.

The sequence was obtained from a woman aged 18 to 35 in good health. Specimen: blood. V and J are TRBV15 and TRBJ2-3; D is uncertain. In nucleotides, the CDR3 is TGTGCCACCAGCAGAGATACATGGTTGGCAGATACGCAGTATTTT. It specifies CATSRDTWLADTQYF.